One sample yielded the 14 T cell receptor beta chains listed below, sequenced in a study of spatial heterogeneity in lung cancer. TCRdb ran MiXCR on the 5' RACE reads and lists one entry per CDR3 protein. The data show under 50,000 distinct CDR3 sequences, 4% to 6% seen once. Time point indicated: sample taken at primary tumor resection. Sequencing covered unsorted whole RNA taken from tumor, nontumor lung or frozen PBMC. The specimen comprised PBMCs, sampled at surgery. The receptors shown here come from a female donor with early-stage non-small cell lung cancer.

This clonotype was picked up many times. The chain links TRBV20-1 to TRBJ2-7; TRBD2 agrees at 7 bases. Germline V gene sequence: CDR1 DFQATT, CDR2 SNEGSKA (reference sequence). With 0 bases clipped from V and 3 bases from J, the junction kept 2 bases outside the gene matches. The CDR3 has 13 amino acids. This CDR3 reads CSARDRGDYEQYF. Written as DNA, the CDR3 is TGCAGTGCTAGAGATCGGGGGGACTACGAGCAGTACTTC.

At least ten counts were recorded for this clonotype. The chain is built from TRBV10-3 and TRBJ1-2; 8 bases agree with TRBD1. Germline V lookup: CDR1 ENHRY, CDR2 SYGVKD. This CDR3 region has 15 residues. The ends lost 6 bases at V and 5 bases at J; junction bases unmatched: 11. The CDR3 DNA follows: TGTGCCATCAGCCCCGGTGGACAGGGATGGTATGGCTACACCTTC. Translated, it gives CAISPGGQGWYGYTF.

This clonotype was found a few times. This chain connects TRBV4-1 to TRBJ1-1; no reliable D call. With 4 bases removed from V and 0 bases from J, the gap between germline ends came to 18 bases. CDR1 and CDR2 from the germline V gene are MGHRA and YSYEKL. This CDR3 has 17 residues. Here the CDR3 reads CASSPAGEGKLNTEAFF. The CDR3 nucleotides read TGCGCCAGCAGCCCGGCCGGGGAAGGGAAGTTGAACACTGAAGCTTTCTTT.

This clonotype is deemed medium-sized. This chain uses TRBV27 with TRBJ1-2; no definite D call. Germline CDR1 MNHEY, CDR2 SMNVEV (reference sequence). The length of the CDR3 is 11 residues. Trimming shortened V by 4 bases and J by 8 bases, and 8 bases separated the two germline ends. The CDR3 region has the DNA TGTGCCAGCAGTTCCGGGTTAGGCTACACCTTC. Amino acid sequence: CASSSGLGYTF.

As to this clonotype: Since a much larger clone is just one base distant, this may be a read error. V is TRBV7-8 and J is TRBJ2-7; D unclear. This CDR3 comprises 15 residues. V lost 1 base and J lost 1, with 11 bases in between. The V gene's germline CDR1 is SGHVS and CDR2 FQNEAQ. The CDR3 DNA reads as TGTGCCAGCAGCTTAGTTGAAGGCAGTTCCTACGAGCAGTACTTC. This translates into CASSLVEGSSYEQYF.

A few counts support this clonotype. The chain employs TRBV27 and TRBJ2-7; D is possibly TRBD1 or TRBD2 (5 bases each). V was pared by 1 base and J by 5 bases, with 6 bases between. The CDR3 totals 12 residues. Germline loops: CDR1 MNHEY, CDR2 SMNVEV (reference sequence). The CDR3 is CASSLLGDEQYF. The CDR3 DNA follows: TGTGCCAGCAGTTTATTGGGGGACGAGCAGTACTTC.

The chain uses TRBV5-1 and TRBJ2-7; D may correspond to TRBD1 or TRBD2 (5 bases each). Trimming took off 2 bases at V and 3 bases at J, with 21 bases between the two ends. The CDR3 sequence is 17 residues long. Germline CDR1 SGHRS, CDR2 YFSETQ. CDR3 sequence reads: CASSFGLNQGLGYEQYF. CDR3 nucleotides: TGCGCCAGCAGCTTCGGACTTAACCAGGGATTAGGCTACGAGCAGTACTTC.

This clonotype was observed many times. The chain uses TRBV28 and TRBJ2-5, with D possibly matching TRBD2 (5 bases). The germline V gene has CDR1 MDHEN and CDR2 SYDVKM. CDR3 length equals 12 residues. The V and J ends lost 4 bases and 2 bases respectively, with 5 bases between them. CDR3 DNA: TGTGCCAGCAGTTGGACTCAAGAGACCCAGTACTTC. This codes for CASSWTQETQYF.

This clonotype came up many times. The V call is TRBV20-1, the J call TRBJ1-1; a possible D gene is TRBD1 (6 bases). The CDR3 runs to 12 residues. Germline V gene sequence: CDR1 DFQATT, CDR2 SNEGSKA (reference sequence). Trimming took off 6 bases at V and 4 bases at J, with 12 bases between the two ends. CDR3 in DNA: TGCAGTGCCGCGAGGGGGGGCACTGAAGCTTTCTTT. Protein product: CSAARGGTEAFF.

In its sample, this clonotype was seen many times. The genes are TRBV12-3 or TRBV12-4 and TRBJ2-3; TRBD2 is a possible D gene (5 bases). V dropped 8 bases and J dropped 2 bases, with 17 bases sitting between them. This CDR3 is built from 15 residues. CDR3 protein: CASWTAIVFTDTQYF. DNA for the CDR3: TGTGCCAGCTGGACTGCTATAGTTTTCACAGATACGCAGTATTTT.

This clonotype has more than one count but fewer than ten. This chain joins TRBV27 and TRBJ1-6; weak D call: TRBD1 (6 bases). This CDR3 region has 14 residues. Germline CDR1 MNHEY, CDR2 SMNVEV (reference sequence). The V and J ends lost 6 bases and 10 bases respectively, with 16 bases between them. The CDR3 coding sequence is TGTGCCAGCAGAGCAACAGGGCAAGAATCACCCCTCCACTTT. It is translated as CASRATGQESPLHF.

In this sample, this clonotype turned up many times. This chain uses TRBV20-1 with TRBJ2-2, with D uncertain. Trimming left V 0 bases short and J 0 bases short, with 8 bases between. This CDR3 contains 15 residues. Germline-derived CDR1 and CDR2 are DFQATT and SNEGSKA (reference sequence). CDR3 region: CSARDQVANTGELFF. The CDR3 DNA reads TGCAGTGCTAGAGATCAAGTGGCGAACACCGGGGAGCTGTTTTTT.

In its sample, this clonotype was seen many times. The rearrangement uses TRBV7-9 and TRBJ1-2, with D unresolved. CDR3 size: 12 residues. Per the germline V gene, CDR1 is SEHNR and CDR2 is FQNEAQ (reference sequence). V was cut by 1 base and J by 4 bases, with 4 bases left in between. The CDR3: CASSLEGYGYTF. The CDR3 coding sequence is TGTGCCAGCAGCTTAGAAGGCTATGGCTACACCTTC. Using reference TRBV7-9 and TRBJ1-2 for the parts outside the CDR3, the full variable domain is DTGVSQNPRHKITKRGQNVTFRCDPISEHNRLYWYRQTLGQGPEFLTYFQNEAQLEKSRLLSDRFSAERPKGSFSTLEIQRTEQGDSAMYLCASSLEGYGYTFGSGTRLTVV.

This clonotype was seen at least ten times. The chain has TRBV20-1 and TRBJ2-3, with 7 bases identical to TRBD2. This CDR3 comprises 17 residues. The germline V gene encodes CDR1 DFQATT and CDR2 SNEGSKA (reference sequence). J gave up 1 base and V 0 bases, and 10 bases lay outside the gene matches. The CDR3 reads CSAREPPGGGGTDTQYF. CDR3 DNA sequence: TGCAGTGCTAGAGAGCCCCCCGGGGGAGGGGGCACAGATACGCAGTATTTT.